Each of the 7 T cell receptor beta chains below was sequenced from the same sample in a study of blood T cell repertoires in COVID-19. Sequenced by immunoSEQ multiplex PCR; TCRdb stores in-frame clones only, minus some. In the table there are around 170,000 clones, over 80% of which are singletons. Sequenced input: peripheral blood. The receptors were gathered from a woman aged 55-69 years with acute or convalescent COVID-19.

V usage is TRBV2 and J usage is TRBJ1-1, with D possibly being TRBD1 (5 bases). This CDR3 is built from 15 residues. Trimming cost V 4 bases and J 2 bases, with 14 bases left between them. The germline CDR1 and CDR2 sequences are SNHLY and FYNNEI. As DNA, the CDR3 is TGTGCCAGCAGTGTTATTGACAGCACAAACACTGAAGCTTTCTTT. Translated, it gives CASSVIDSTNTEAFF.

CDR3 DNA sequence: TGTGCCAGCTCACTGAGCCAGCGGGGGGTTAATGAGCAGTTCTTC. It encodes CASSLSQRGVNEQFF. The chain carries TRBV18 and TRBJ2-1; 9 nucleotides line up with TRBD2. Trimming at V came to 4 bases and at J to 7 bases, leaving 8 bases not matched to a gene. The CDR3 runs 15 residues. The V gene's germline CDR1 is KGHSH and CDR2 LQKENI.

This chain links TRBV15 with TRBJ1-1; tentatively, D is TRBD1 (6 bases). The V gene lost 3 bases and the J gene lost 1 base, with 9 bases spanning the gap. Per the germline V gene, CDR1 is LNHNV and CDR2 is YYDKDF (reference sequence). CDR3 size: 14 residues. CDR3 protein: CATSSAQGNTEAFF. The CDR3 DNA is TGTGCCACCAGCAGTGCACAGGGGAACACTGAAGCTTTCTTT.

The rearrangement joins TRBV9 to TRBJ1-2, with TRBD1 identical over 8 bases. V was clipped by 4 bases and J by 0 bases; unmatched bases: 5. Germline CDR1 and CDR2: SGDLS and YYNGEE. The CDR3 spans 15 residues. CDR3 DNA: TGTGCCAGCAGCCAAATGGGACAGGCTAACTATGGCTACACCTTC. It is translated as CASSQMGQANYGYTF.

This chain connects TRBV3-1 (or the pseudogene TRBV3-2) to TRBJ2-5, with D possibly matching TRBD1 (6 bases). V lost 5 bases, J lost 7 bases, and 14 bases lay in between. Germline V CDR1 and CDR2: LGHDT, YNNKEL (reference sequence). The CDR3 length is 13 residues. The CDR3 DNA reads TGTGCCAGCAGCTTTGGGACAAAAGGGACCCAGTACTTC. Its protein product is CASSFGTKGTQYF.

J is TRBJ2-7 and V is TRBV30; the D gene is possibly TRBD2 (6 bases). Per germline, CDR1 GTSNPN and CDR2 SVGIG (reference sequence). This CDR3 is built from 12 residues. Deletions cut 3 bases from V and 5 bases from J, with 11 bases between. The CDR3 sequence is CAWSAWGDEQYF. The CDR3, as DNA: TGTGCCTGGAGCGCCTGGGGGGACGAGCAGTACTTC.

V is TRBV11-3 and J is TRBJ2-5; 10 bases agree with TRBD1. Trimming removed 5 bases from V and 4 bases from J; junction bases left unmatched: 7. The CDR3 is 15 residues long. The germline CDR1 and CDR2 sequences are SGHNT and YENEEA. DNA of the CDR3: TGTGCCAGCAGCCGAAGACAGGGGGCCGGAGAGACCCAGTACTTC. It codes for CASSRRQGAGETQYF.